A selection of T cell receptor beta chains follows, all from one sample in a study of blood T cells in healthy people across ages. MiXCR was run by TCRdb on the 5' RACE reads, yielding one entry per CDR3 protein. The data contain about 800,000 distinct CDR3 sequences, approximately 25% of them singletons. These records were also assigned to another study, of T cells of mothers and their children.

Sequencing used blood. Receptors originate from a boy aged 5-17 years in good health. CDR3s leave out the opening cysteine and the closing phenylalanine or tryptophan. Size is stated for part of the rows, as once, few or many counts, or as a class when the clone is expanded.

>few|TRBV20-1
SAPLTGAKNIQY
>few|TRBV12-3/TRBV12-4
ASTLKPVTEQF
>.|TRBV5-1
ASSFLTSGSSNEQF
>.|TRBV7-9
ASSSGQSMNTEAF
>few|TRBV29-1
SVRDSGPEQY
>few|TRBV20-1
SAHSPRGASGIYEQY
>few|TRBV29-1
SATGASSGANVLT
>.|TRBV6-5
ASSIAAGDQETQY
>.|TRBV7-3
ASSLNVGTEAF
>few|TRBV7-2
ASSLGVGTPYEQY
>.|TRBV12-5
ASGPHPTGLGYT
>few|TRBV27
ASSFLGQGSGNSPLH
>.|TRBV7-2
ASSWKKNTEAF
>few|TRBV12-3/TRBV12-4
ASSLAGNTDTQY
>.|TRBV12-3/TRBV12-4
ASSFASVSYEQY
>few|TRBV7-2
ASSADRGATFSSYNEQF
>.|TRBV2
ASRVLAGGANTGELF
>few|TRBV28
ASSPRFQETQY
>.|TRBV6-2/TRBV6-3
ASSYREYNEQF
>.|TRBV13
ASSSRTGTGEQF
>few|TRBV4-1
ASSQGGLPGAGELF
>few|TRBV7-8
ASSPRTSIETQY
>.|TRBV20-1
SAPGQDEETQC
>.|TRBV29-1
SVENRGQGSYEQY
>.|TRBV7-2
ASSSTLRAYEQY
>.|TRBV20-1
SVTGTVGHEQY
>many|TRBV7-2
ASSLSPQETQY
>few|TRBV20-1
SARDFPGTAEDHGYT
>few|TRBV21-1
ASSTNPLGRGWKTQY
>.|TRBV3-1
ASSRRSFDEQY
>.|TRBV20-1
SARALGREQY
>once|TRBV28
ASSRWGGRAPDTQY
>.|TRBV4-3
ASSQGTGLGGYT
>.|TRBV27
ASRRTQTAGYRDNEKLF
>.|TRBV2
ASSGGQASYGYT
>few|TRBV18
ASSPRGNSPLH
>few|TRBV6-2/TRBV6-3
ASISEQGREAF
>few|TRBV6-5
ASSPRDIAYEQY
>few|TRBV7-2
ASSFDTWAYEQY
>.|TRBV7-9
ASSAGGGGLYEQY
>.|TRBV20-1
SAHRRPYNEQF
>.|TRBV7-2
ASSSQDRGHYEQY
>few|TRBV29-1
SVEPRRGQMYTEAF
>.|TRBV9
ASSVDLLVGLAGGSPDTQY
>many|TRBV12-3/TRBV12-4
ASRRTGEETQY
>few|TRBV11-1
ASSPGVGGISYNEQF
>few|TRBV4-3
ASSQGQDSNQPQH
>few|TRBV9
ASSVGPLNPAF
>.|TRBV20-1
SARARLIVDTQY
>few|TRBV4-1
ASSPQWGYEQY
>.|TRBV27
ASGDRGVRSSSYNEQL